Following are 11 T cell receptor beta chains from one sample sequenced in a study of blood T cells in healthy people across ages. Together with a sample-barcoded 5' primer, a J-beta primer mix was included in a second PCR lasting roughly 7 to 11 cycles. TCRdb called the 5' RACE reads again in MiXCR, with one record for every CDR3 protein. The repertoire holds fewer than 800,000 distinct CDR3 sequences, with approximately 29% as singletons. The sequencing sample was made of blood. These receptors all come from a woman older than 75 in good health.

This clonotype was seen repeatedly, ten times or more. CDR3 sequence: CASSQESTAKNIQYF. For the CDR3, the DNA is TGTGCCAGCAGCCAAGAGAGTACCGCCAAAAACATTCAGTACTTC. The gene calls are TRBV4-2 and TRBJ2-4; D call uncertain. CDR3 length: 15 residues. Germline values: CDR1 LGHNA, CDR2 YNFKEQ. The V end lost 0 bases, the J end lost 1 base, and 7 bases lay between the germline ends.

The chain has TRBV12-3 or TRBV12-4 and TRBJ2-1; 12 positions match TRBD1. The J call is uncertain, as TRBJ2-7 better fits the DNA end. The CDR3 spans 15 residues. This CDR3 is CASSGGQGALNEQYF. The CDR3 DNA sequence: TGTGCCAGCAGCGGGGGACAGGGGGCACTCAATGAGCAGTACTTC.

The chain couples TRBV3-1 to TRBJ2-3; 7 bases agree with TRBD1. The CDR3 consists of 17 residues. CDR1 and CDR2 (germline): LGHDT, YNNKEL (reference sequence). J gave up 2 bases and V 3 bases, and 11 bases lay outside the gene matches. In DNA form, the CDR3 reads TGTGCCAGCAGCCAGCCAAAAGGGGGCAGCCCCACAGATACGCAGTATTTT. Residues: CASSQPKGGSPTDTQYF.

With respect to this clonotype: Since the CDR3 does not end with the conserved phenylalanine or tryptophan, this likely comes from a read error. V and J are TRBV27 and TRBJ2-5; D is unresolved. This CDR3 is 14 amino acids long. The germline V gene has CDR1 MNHEY and CDR2 SMNVEV (reference sequence). V lost 6 bases, J lost 3 bases, and 14 bases lay in between. CDR3 in DNA: TGTGCCAGCAGCCGAACGGTGACGGAAGAGACCCAGTACTGC. This sequence encodes CASSRTVTEETQYC.

This clonotype was seen a few times. The rearrangement links TRBV2 to TRBJ1-1; TRBD1 aligns across 7 bases. With V trimmed by 6 bases and J by 1 base, 5 bases remained unmatched. Looked up from germline, CDR1 is SNHLY and CDR2 is FYNNEI. There are 14 residues in the CDR3. The CDR3 is CASRRGTENTEAFF. CDR3 DNA sequence: TGTGCCAGCAGGAGGGGGACAGAGAACACTGAAGCTTTCTTT.

This clonotype was detected a few times. The chain carries TRBV20-1 and TRBJ2-4; D uncertain. With 6 bases removed from V and 0 bases from J, the gap between germline ends came to 9 bases. Germline lookup yields CDR1 DFQATT and CDR2 SNEGSKA (reference sequence). This CDR3 contains 13 residues. This CDR3 is CSAPWVAKNIQYF. CDR3 bases: TGCAGTGCCCCTTGGGTAGCCAAAAACATTCAGTACTTC.

This clonotype has a count of ten or more. The chain employs TRBV15 and TRBJ2-7; TRBD1 matches at 8 bases. Germline V gene lookup returns CDR1 LNHNV and CDR2 YYDKDF (reference sequence). The CDR3 totals 13 residues. J was trimmed by 3 bases and V by 4 bases; bases with no gene match: 2. The CDR3 is CATSTGQGYEQYF. DNA for the CDR3: TGTGCCACCAGCACAGGACAGGGCTACGAGCAGTACTTC.

As to this clonotype: A much bigger clone sits one base away, suggesting this may be a read error. The V call is TRBV5-1, the J call TRBJ2-5; TRBD1 aligns across 7 bases. CDR1 and CDR2 from the germline V gene are SGHRS and YFSETQ. Trimming removed 1 base from V and 5 bases from J; junction bases left unmatched: 5. The length of the CDR3 is 14 residues. The CDR3 nucleotides are TGCGCCAGCAGCTTGACCGACAGGGAGGAGACCCAGTACTTC. Protein: CASSLTDREETQYF.

This clonotype was seen only a few times. Being one base from a much bigger clone, this may be a read error. The chain links TRBV7-2 to TRBJ1-5, with TRBD1 as a possible D gene (6 bases). The ends were cut back, 3 bases at V and 3 bases at J, with 9 bases in the middle. The CDR3 contains 14 residues. CDR1 and CDR2 (germline): SGHTA, FQGNSA. The CDR3 DNA follows: TGTGCCAGCAGCTTTAGGGGGACCAATCAGCCCCAGCATTTT. This sequence encodes CASSFRGTNQPQHF.

V gene TRBV6-1 combines with J gene TRBJ1-1, with 9 bases fitting TRBD1. In germline, CDR1 is MNHNS, CDR2 SASEGT. Trimming at V came to 4 bases and at J to 7 bases, leaving 7 bases not matched to a gene. The CDR3 length is 14 residues. The CDR3 DNA is TGTGCCAGCAGTGTCCGGGACAGGGCGCTTGAAGCTTTCTTT. Translated, it gives CASSVRDRALEAFF.

About this clonotype: Possible read error: a much larger clone is one base away. The CDR3 is CVSSLWDRGTDTQYF. Written as DNA, the CDR3 is TGTGTCAGCAGCTTATGGGACAGGGGCACAGATACGCAGTATTTT. The V gene is TRBV7-3, the J gene TRBJ2-3; TRBD1 matches 9 bases. Per germline, CDR1 SGHTA and CDR2 FQGTGA. The CDR3 sequence is 15 residues long.